This record concerns one T cell receptor (beta chain) sequence. Its antigen is currently unknown. Germline CDR1 and CDR2: SQVTM and ANQGSEA. The CDR3 length is 16 residues. Trimming took 4 bases from V and 7 from J; bases not matched to a gene: 12. The intended depth for sequencing was 1 in 200,000 to 1 in 1 million T cells. Data came from immunoSEQ multiplex PCR; TCRdb stores just in-frame clones and leaves some out. Of about 92,000 clones listed, roughly four fifths were seen once; the top ten hold roughly 25%. The record originates from a study of cytotoxic CD8 clonotypes in ibrutinib-treated CLL. Overall study results and limits: Starting clonality was above that of age-matched healthy donors and tracked circulating CD8+ T-cell counts. Whereas clonality rose at ibrutinib response, it declined toward baseline at progression.

This specimen was PBMCs, taken after 24 months of ibrutinib treatment. The source of this sequence is a human donor with chronic lymphocytic leukemia. The rearrangement links TRBV29-1 to TRBJ2-1; TRBD2 matches at 11 bases. The CDR3 reads CSVALGGSGRGNEQFF. CDR3 coding DNA: TGCAGCGTTGCCCTAGGAGGTAGCGGGAGGGGTAATGAGCAGTTCTTC.